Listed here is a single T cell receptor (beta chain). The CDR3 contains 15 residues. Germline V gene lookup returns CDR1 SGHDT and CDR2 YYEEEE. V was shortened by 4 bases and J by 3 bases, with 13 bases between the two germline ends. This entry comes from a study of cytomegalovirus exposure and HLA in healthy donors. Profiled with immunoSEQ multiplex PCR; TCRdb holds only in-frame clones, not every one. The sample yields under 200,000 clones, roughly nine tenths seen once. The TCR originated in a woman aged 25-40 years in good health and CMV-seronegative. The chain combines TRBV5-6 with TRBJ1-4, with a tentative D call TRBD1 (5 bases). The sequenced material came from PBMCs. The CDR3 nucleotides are TGTGCCAGCAGCAGTGCAGGGTTCGCTAATGAAAAACTGTTTTTT. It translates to CASSSAGFANEKLFF. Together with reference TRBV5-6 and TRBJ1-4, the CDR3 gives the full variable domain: DAGVTQSPTHLIKTRGQQVTLRCSPKSGHDTVSWYQQALGQGPQFIFQYYEEEERQRGNFPDRFSGHQFPNYSSELNVNALLLGDSALYLCASSSAGFANEKLFFGSGTQLSVL.